This TCR beta chain was sequenced for a study of blood T cell repertoires in COVID-19. Study-wide background: Acute and convalescent COVID-19 specimens originated in the United States, Italy and Spain. The analysed material was cDNA or gDNA that came from T cells, B-cell-depleted T cells, or PBMCs.

Seattle researchers signed up patients amid active infection and tracked them longitudinally. Germline V gene data show CDR1 as SGHRS and CDR2 as YFSETQ. The ends were cut back, 4 bases at V and 3 bases at J, with 13 bases in the middle. The CDR3 spans 15 residues. The authors' processing: The assay estimated nucleated cells by amplifying reference gene primers. Assay used: immunoSEQ multiplex PCR; TCRdb lists only in-frame clones, some missing. From that table come the V and J calls and clone size; the DNA was used to work out D and trimming. The sample holds around 220,000 clones, more than 75% seen once.

This rearrangement joins TRBV5-1 to TRBJ1-4; the D is unclear. This TCR came from a woman older than 75 with COVID-19, enrolled during active disease. Source material: peripheral blood. CDR3 in amino acids: CASSPPSGANEKLFF. The CDR3 DNA sequence: TGCGCCAGCAGCCCTCCCTCCGGGGCTAATGAAAAACTGTTTTTT.